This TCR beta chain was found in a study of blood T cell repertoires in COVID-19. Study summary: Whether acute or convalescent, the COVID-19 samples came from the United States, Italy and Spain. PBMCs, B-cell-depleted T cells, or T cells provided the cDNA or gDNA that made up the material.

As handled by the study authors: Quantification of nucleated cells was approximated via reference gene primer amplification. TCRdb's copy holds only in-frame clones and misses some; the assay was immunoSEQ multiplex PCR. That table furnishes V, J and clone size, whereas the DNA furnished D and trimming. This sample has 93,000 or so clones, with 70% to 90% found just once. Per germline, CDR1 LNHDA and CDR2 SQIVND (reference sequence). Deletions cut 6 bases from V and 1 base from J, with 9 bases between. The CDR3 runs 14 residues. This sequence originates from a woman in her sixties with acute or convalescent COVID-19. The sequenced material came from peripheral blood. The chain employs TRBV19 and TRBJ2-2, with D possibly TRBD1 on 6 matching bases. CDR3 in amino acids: CASRPGQNTGELFF. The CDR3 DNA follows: TGTGCCAGTAGGCCGGGACAGAACACCGGGGAGCTGTTTTTT.